Listed below are T cell receptor beta chains from one sample, sequenced in a study of regulatory dendritic cells for organ transplantation. Antigens for these TCRs are unknown. Sequencing used immunoSEQ multiplex PCR; TCRdb keeps in-frame clones, though not all of them. The sample yields 7,700 or so clones, 65% to 75% seen once. Specimen: memory CD4+ T cells from blood cultured with dendritic cells. These receptors were taken from a human donor in good health. CDR3s include the opening cysteine and the closing phenylalanine or tryptophan. D genes are given only for firm matches. Clone size, where shown, is once, few, many, or a class for clones that have expanded.

J gene	V gene	D gene	clone size	CDR3 DNA	CDR3 protein
TRBJ1-6	TRBV6-1	.	.	TGTGCCAGCAGTGAATTGGAGAAAGCTAATTCACCCCTCCACTTT	CASSELEKANSPLHF
TRBJ2-7	TRBV25-1	TRBD1	few	TGTGCCAGCAGTGGGGGGACAGGGTTGGGGTACGAGCAGTACTTC	CASSGGTGLGYEQYF
TRBJ2-5	TRBV7-8	TRBD1	.	TGTGCCAGCAGCGAGGGGGCCCTCCAAGAGACCCAGTACTTC	CASSEGALQETQYF
TRBJ1-1	TRBV6-1	TRBD1	.	TGTGCCAGCAGTGAAGCGGGGACAGGGGCTGAAGCTTTCTTT	CASSEAGTGAEAFF
TRBJ2-5	TRBV19	.	.	TGTGCCAGTAGAAGGCTAGGCACGCAGACCCAGTACTTC	CASRRLGTQTQYF
TRBJ1-1	TRBV5-1	TRBD1	.	TGCGCCAGCAGAGAGAACCGGGACAGAAAAGCTTTCTTT	CASRENRDRKAFF
TRBJ1-2	TRBV25-1	.	few	TGTGCCATCGCGGACACCAACTATGGCTACACCTTC	CAIADTNYGYTF
TRBJ1-1	TRBV5-1	.	.	TGCGCCAGCAGCCTGGGATTACAGGGCACTGAAGCTTTCTTT	CASSLGLQGTEAFF
TRBJ1-3	TRBV5-4	.	.	TGTGCCAGCAGTAGCCAAAGCTCTGGAAACACCATATATTTT	CASSSQSSGNTIYF
TRBJ2-7	TRBV7-8	.	.	TGTGCCAGCAGCTTAGCTTTGGGGGGTCACGAGCAGTACTTC	CASSLALGGHEQYF
TRBJ1-5	TRBV18	.	few	TGTGCCAGCTCACCTCAACAGGCGAATCAGCCCCAGCATTTT	CASSPQQANQPQHF
TRBJ2-2	TRBV7-2	TRBD2	.	TGTGCCAGCAGCCGAGCGGGGGGCGACACCGGGGAGCTGTTTTTT	CASSRAGGDTGELFF
TRBJ1-5	TRBV5-3	.	.	TGTGCCCCCCCCGACAGCCATAGGGGCAATCAGCCCCAGCATTTT	CAPPDSHRGNQPQHF
TRBJ1-1	TRBV2	.	.	TGTGCCAGCAGCCGGACCGGACAGATTTACACTGAAGCTTTCTTT	CASSRTGQIYTEAFF
TRBJ1-2	TRBV6-6	.	.	TGTGCCAGCAGTTACTCTAAACAGGGTCTGTATGGCTACACCTTC	CASSYSKQGLYGYTF
TRBJ2-3	TRBV7-6	TRBD1	.	TGTGCCAGCAGTTCTCGACAGGGAACAGATACGCAGTATTTT	CASSSRQGTDTQYF
TRBJ2-1	TRBV11-2	.	few	TGTGCCAGCAACCCTACCCGGGACTACAATGAGCAGTTCTTC	CASNPTRDYNEQFF
TRBJ1-6	TRBV27	TRBD1	.	TGTGCCAGCAGAACAGGGGATAATTCACCCCTCCACTTT	CASRTGDNSPLHF
TRBJ1-6	TRBV14	TRBD1	.	TGTGCCAGCAGCCAATTGACAGGGGCAATTTCACCCCTCCACTTT	CASSQLTGAISPLHF
TRBJ1-5	TRBV5-8	.	.	TGTGCCAGCAGCTTGACAGGGCCCCATCGGCCCCAGCATTTT	CASSLTGPHRPQHF
TRBJ1-1	TRBV5-1	.	.	TGCGCCAGCAGCGAATACAGGCTCACTGAAGCTTTCTTT	CASSEYRLTEAFF
TRBJ2-1	TRBV7-8	TRBD2	.	TGTGCCAGCACCCCACTGGTTAGCGGGTCCTACAATGAGCAGTTCTTC	CASTPLVSGSYNEQFF
TRBJ2-7	TRBV6-1	TRBD1	few	TGTGCCAGCAGCGCCGGGACAGGGCCCTACGAGCAGTACTTC	CASSAGTGPYEQYF
TRBJ2-7	TRBV5-8	.	few	TGTGCCAGCAGCACCGTGGACTTCTACGAGCAGTACTTC	CASSTVDFYEQYF
TRBJ2-3	TRBV2	.	.	TGTGCCAGCAGTGAGGAGAGCGGGCGCACAGATACGCAGTATTTT	CASSEESGRTDTQYF
TRBJ2-1	TRBV11-3	TRBD2	.	TGTGCCAGCAGCTTTAGCGGGGGGGCAGAAAATGAGCAGTTCTTC	CASSFSGGAENEQFF
TRBJ1-1	TRBV29-1	.	.	TGCAGCGGCGGTGTGTGGAACACTGAAGCTTTCTTT	CSGGVWNTEAFF
TRBJ1-1	TRBV11-2	TRBD1	.	TGTGCCAGCAGTCGACAGGGCGCGGGCACTGAAGCTTTCTTT	CASSRQGAGTEAFF
TRBJ1-1	TRBV5-1	.	.	TGCGCCAGCAGCTCCGAAACAGGGTGGGGCGGCACTGAAGCTTTCTTT	CASSSETGWGGTEAFF
TRBJ2-2	TRBV4-2	TRBD2	few	TGTGCCAGCAGCCCCGGACTAGCGGCGAACACCGGGGAGCTGTTTTTT	CASSPGLAANTGELFF
TRBJ1-1	TRBV7-2	.	.	TGTGCCAGCAGCTTATTTGGAGGGAACACTGAAGCTTTCTTT	CASSLFGGNTEAFF
TRBJ2-5	TRBV5-1	TRBD2	.	TGCGCCAGCAGCTTAGGACTAGCGGGGTGGCAAGAGACCCAGTACTTC	CASSLGLAGWQETQYF
TRBJ1-1	TRBV12-5	TRBD1	.	TGTGCTAGTGGTTTAGGGACAGGGGGCTTTACTGAAGCTTTCTTT	CASGLGTGGFTEAFF
TRBJ2-3	TRBV5-1	.	.	TGCGCCAGCAGCCCCTGGGGGGGCGATACAGATACGCAGTATTTT	CASSPWGGDTDTQYF
TRBJ2-7	TRBV7-6	.	.	TGTGCCAGCAGCCATTCGGGAAGCGAGCAGTACTTC	CASSHSGSEQYF
TRBJ1-6	TRBV6-1	.	.	TGTGCCAGCAGTGAATCGGAGGGGGGGTATAATTCACCCCTCCACTTT	CASSESEGGYNSPLHF
TRBJ2-2	TRBV5-1	.	.	TGCGCCAGCAGCTCCGGACAGATCGCGAACACCGGGGAGCTGTTTTTT	CASSSGQIANTGELFF